The 7 T cell receptor beta chains listed next were all sequenced from one sample in a study of CD8 T cells in ankylosing spondylitis. Points from the study as a whole: Typical of ankylosing spondylitis blood, it appeared, was a TCR beta motif of fewer than 10 highly homologous variants.

Their target antigens are unknown. One entry per CDR3 protein results from TCRdb running MiXCR on the 5' RACE reads. The profile shows under 950,000 distinct CDR3 sequences, 15% to 20% of them singletons. The sample taken for sequencing was blood, either unsorted or a sorted T cell fraction (not recorded which). These receptors all come from a male donor with ankylosing spondylitis.

This clonotype was observed a handful of times. The V call is TRBV12-3 or TRBV12-4, the J call TRBJ2-2; the D gene is possibly TRBD2 (6 bases). V was cut by 4 bases and J by 4 bases, with 13 bases left in between. CDR3 length equals 15 residues. The CDR3 DNA is TGTGCCAGCAGTTCCCCGGGACTCCTCACCGGGGAGCTGTTTTTT. It translates to CASSSPGLLTGELFF.

The gene calls are TRBV5-1 and TRBJ1-2, with TRBD1 matching 10 bases. Germline V gene sequence: CDR1 SGHRS, CDR2 YFSETQ. V dropped 0 bases and J dropped 7; count of bases not matched to a gene: 6. The CDR3 has 15 amino acids. The CDR3 sequence is CASSLGGTGAAGYTF. Written as DNA, the CDR3 is TGCGCCAGCAGCTTGGGGGGGACAGGGGCCGCTGGCTACACCTTC.

The V call is TRBV11-2, the J call TRBJ2-1; 7 nucleotides line up with TRBD2. CDR1 and CDR2 from the germline V gene are SGHAT and FQNNGV. Losses at the gene ends were 0 bases for V and 10 bases for J; bases not matched to a gene: 9. This CDR3 is built from 15 residues. In nucleotides, the CDR3 is TGTGCCAGCAGCTTAGACCGGGGACTAAAGGTCGAGCAGTTCTTC. It translates to CASSLDRGLKVEQFF. The variable domain in full, completed from reference TRBV11-2 and TRBJ2-1, reads EAGVAQSPRYKIIEKRQSVAFWCNPISGHATLYWYQQILGQGPKLLIQFQNNGVVDDSQLPKDRFSAERLKGVDSTLKIQPAKLEDSAVYLCASSLDRGLKVEQFFGPGTRLTVL.

The CDR3 is CASKPTWDEPYEQYF. The CDR3 DNA sequence: TGTGCCAGCAAGCCAACCTGGGACGAGCCCTACGAGCAGTACTTC. The V gene is TRBV27, the J gene TRBJ2-7, with D perhaps matching TRBD1 or TRBD2 (5 bases each). V shed 7 bases and J shed 2 bases, with 18 bases lying between them. Germline lookup yields CDR1 MNHEY and CDR2 SMNVEV (reference sequence). The CDR3 is made up of 15 amino acids.

This clonotype was seen a handful of times. The chain has TRBV7-9 and TRBJ1-3; D gene ambiguous. V lost 0 bases, J lost 0 bases, and 9 bases lay in between. The germline gives CDR1 SEHNR, CDR2 FQNEAQ (reference sequence). The CDR3 spans 16 residues. CDR3 sequence: CASSLAQIYSGNTIYF. In DNA form, the CDR3 reads TGTGCCAGCAGCTTAGCCCAGATCTACTCTGGAAACACCATATATTTT.

This chain joins TRBV2 and TRBJ2-7; D is ambiguous. The CDR3 spans 13 residues. From germline, CDR1 is SNHLY and CDR2 FYNNEI. V lost 6 bases, J lost 6 bases, and 15 bases lay in between. The CDR3 DNA sequence: TGTGCCAGCAGGGGCGGCGGCACACCCGAGCAGTACTTC. Its protein is CASRGGGTPEQYF.

In regard to this clonotype: An end of the junction does not agree with germline; a read error may underlie this. The chain links TRBV6-1 to TRBJ1-5; D may be TRBD1 (6 bases). Germline-derived CDR1 and CDR2 are MNHNS and SASEGT. The length of the CDR3 is 15 residues. CDR3 nucleotides: TGTGCCAGCAGCAGATATCTACAGGGAAATCGGCCCCAGCATTTT. Translated: CASSRYLQGNRPQHF.